A selection of T cell receptor beta chains follows, all from one sample in a study of Ad26.COV2.S vaccination and SARS-CoV-2 variants. Sequencing used immunoSEQ multiplex PCR; TCRdb keeps in-frame clones, though not all of them. The data contain 300,000 to 350,000 clones, 86% of them singletons. Sequencing used peripheral blood, obtained in a trial of Ad26.COV2.S vaccine versus placebo. All receptors derive from a person aged 18-60 years who received the Ad26.COV2.S COVID-19 vaccine or a placebo. CDR3s include the opening cysteine and the closing phenylalanine or tryptophan. The order of the fields is J gene, D gene, V gene, clone size, CDR3 DNA, CDR3 protein. A D gene is named only where the DNA matches it firmly. The size of a clone is reported for some rows only, either as once, few or many, or as a class for expanded clones.

>TRBJ2-1|TRBD2|TRBV6-1|NA
TGTGCCAGCAGTGAATCGTGGCTAGCGGGGGGGGGTGAGCAGTTCTTC
CASSESWLAGGGEQFF
>TRBJ2-3|TRBD2|TRBV4-1|NA
TGCGCCAGCAGCCAAGCCGGCACTAGCGGAGGCACAGATACGCAGTATTTT
CASSQAGTSGGTDTQYF
>TRBJ2-1|TRBD2|TRBV11-2|NA
TGTGCCAGCAGCTGGACTAGCGGGGGGATCGGGGGTGAGCAGTTCTTC
CASSWTSGGIGGEQFF
>TRBJ1-5|NA|TRBV2|NA
TGTGCCAGCAGTGTACAGCGCCTGGGCAATCAGCCCCAGCATTTT
CASSVQRLGNQPQHF
>TRBJ2-3|NA|TRBV6-5|few
TGTGCCGAGGCGCTGGGGGGGCAATACACAGATACGCAGTATTTT
CAEALGGQYTDTQYF
>TRBJ2-5|TRBD2|TRBV5-1|NA
TGCGCCAGCAGCTTAGTGCTAGCGGGGGGAGGACAAGAGACCCAGTACTTC
CASSLVLAGGGQETQYF
>TRBJ2-2|NA|TRBV6-2/TRBV6-3|once
TGTGCCAGCAGTTACTTAGAGACCGGGGAGCTGTTTTTT
CASSYLETGELFF
>TRBJ2-5|TRBD2|TRBV9|NA
TGTGCCAGCAGCCAGCGGGGGGGCCCGGGAGAGACCCAGTACTTC
CASSQRGGPGETQYF
>TRBJ1-2|NA|TRBV20-1|once
TGCAGTGCTAGTTCAGGGCGGCTCACAGGAACTTATGGCTACACCTTC
CSASSGRLTGTYGYTF
>TRBJ1-3|NA|TRBV6-1|NA
TGTACCAGCAGTGATTGGTTCTCTGGAAACACCATATATTTT
CTSSDWFSGNTIYF
>TRBJ2-2|NA|TRBV18|NA
TGTGCCAGCTCACTAAACGAAGGGATTACCGGGGAGCTGTTTTTT
CASSLNEGITGELFF
>TRBJ1-1|NA|TRBV7-7|few
TGTGCTAGCAGCTTTGGAGGGGGGCAAGCTTTCTTT
CASSFGGGQAFF
>TRBJ1-1|NA|TRBV5-1|NA
TGCGCCAGCAGCTTGCTAGGGAGAGACACTGAAGCTTTCTTT
CASSLLGRDTEAFF
>TRBJ1-2|TRBD1|TRBV19|NA
TGTGCCAGTAGTATAAGGCTCCAAGACAGGGGGTTCGGCTACACCTTC
CASSIRLQDRGFGYTF
>TRBJ2-2|NA|TRBV6-2/TRBV6-3|NA
TGTGCCAGCAGTTATCTCCCGCCGAACACCGGGGAGCTGTTTTTT
CASSYLPPNTGELFF
>TRBJ2-2|NA|TRBV6-5|once
TGTGCCAGCCGCAGACAGGAGTACACCGGGGAGCTGTTTTTT
CASRRQEYTGELFF
>TRBJ2-5|TRBD2|TRBV24-1|NA
TGTGCCACCAGTGCCTCCGGGGGGGCGGGAGAGACCCAGTACTTC
CATSASGGAGETQYF
>TRBJ1-6|NA|TRBV30|NA
TGTGCCTGGACTCAGACAGACAGTAATTCACCCCTCCACTTT
CAWTQTDSNSPLHF
>TRBJ2-1|TRBD2|TRBV6-5|NA
TGTGCCAGCAGTCCTAAGCGGGGTGAGGGTGAGCAGTTCTTC
CASSPKRGEGEQFF
>TRBJ2-5|TRBD1|TRBV5-1|NA
TGCGCCAGCAGCCGACAGGGGGCGAACGAGGAGACCCAGTACTTC
CASSRQGANEETQYF